This T cell receptor beta chain derives from a study of blood T cell repertoires in COVID-19. Overall study context: Both acute and convalescent COVID-19 samples were obtained from the United States, Italy and Spain. T cells, B-cell-depleted T cells, or PBMCs provided the cDNA or gDNA that served as material.

In the original workflow: Nucleated cell number was recorded as an estimate derived from reference gene primer amplification. Produced via immunoSEQ multiplex PCR; TCRdb's table is partial and in-frame only. V and J calls plus clone size are reproduced from that table; the DNA served to infer D and trimming. The table shows about 190,000 clones, with 70% to 90% occurring only once. As to this clone: Other DNA sequences within the sample encode an identical CDR3.

CDR3 length: 14 amino acids. Germline V gene data show CDR1 as SEHNR and CDR2 as FQNEAQ (reference sequence). The V gene end was trimmed by 4 bases and the J gene end by 1 base; junction bases not matched to a gene: 3. The source of this sequence is a human donor in a cohort sampled during active COVID-19. Sequencing was done on a sample of peripheral blood. The chain carries TRBV7-9 and TRBJ2-7; 8 bases fit TRBD1. The CDR3 loop is CASSSDRGSYEQYF. The CDR3 region has the DNA TGTGCCAGCAGCTCAGACAGGGGATCCTACGAGCAGTACTTC.